Presented here are 10 T cell receptor beta chains from one specimen sequenced in a study. Via MiXCR, TCRdb re-called the RT-PCR reads, giving one row per CDR3 protein. In the table there are 650,000 to 800,000 distinct CDR3 sequences, 14% of which are singletons. Sequenced input: memory CD4+ T cells from blood. The receptors here all came from a female donor in good health, serving as a healthy control.

CDR3: CATSSPPPGQPRATDTQYF. CDR3 sequence (DNA): TGTGCCACCAGCAGTCCCCCGCCGGGACAGCCAAGGGCCACAGATACGCAGTATTTT. The chain has TRBV15 and TRBJ2-3; 7 bases agree with TRBD1. V gave up 3 bases and J gave up 2 bases; unmatched junction bases: 17. The CDR3 totals 19 residues. Per germline, CDR1 LNHNV and CDR2 YYDKDF (reference sequence).

This clonotype was counted many times. The rearrangement links TRBV6-5 to TRBJ2-7; 8 bases map to TRBD2. The CDR3 runs to 13 residues. The germline gives CDR1 MNHEY, CDR2 SVGAGI. Losses at the gene ends were 7 bases for V and 7 bases for J; bases not matched to a gene: 9. CDR3 in amino acids: CASMGAGEGEQYF. The CDR3 DNA follows: TGTGCCAGCATGGGAGCGGGAGAAGGAGAGCAGTACTTC.

CDR3: CASSEIGQQSYTDTQYF. CDR3 coding DNA: TGTGCCAGCAGTGAAATCGGACAGCAATCCTACACAGATACGCAGTATTTT. The chain carries TRBV2 and TRBJ2-3, with a possible D match to TRBD1 (6 bases). V lost 2 bases and J lost 2, with 17 bases in between. The CDR3 extends over 17 amino acids. Germline lookup yields CDR1 SNHLY and CDR2 FYNNEI.

This clonotype was observed a few times. This sequence joins TRBV29-1 and TRBJ1-1; D is possibly TRBD1 (6 bases). Trimming shortened V by 6 bases and J by 0 bases, and 23 bases separated the two germline ends. From germline, CDR1 is SQVTM and CDR2 ANQGSEA. The CDR3 consists of 17 residues. This CDR3 is CSVHGGAIQGMNTEAFF. The CDR3 bases are TGCAGCGTCCATGGGGGGGCTATTCAGGGCATGAACACTGAAGCTTTCTTT.

The chain joins TRBV3-1 to TRBJ1-1, with D hard to call. V was cut by 0 bases and J by 4 bases, with 9 bases left in between. CDR1 is LGHDT and CDR2 is YNNKEL in the germline V gene (reference sequence). The CDR3 extends over 14 amino acids. CDR3 protein: CASSQESGATEAFF. CDR3 DNA: TGTGCCAGCAGCCAAGAATCGGGAGCCACTGAAGCTTTCTTT.

This clonotype was detected only a few times. The V gene is TRBV7-2, the J gene TRBJ2-3; 15 bases are a match to TRBD2. V shed 5 bases and J 0 bases; nucleotides not matched to a gene: 9. This CDR3 spans 19 amino acids. Germline assignment: CDR1 SGHTA and CDR2 FQGNSA. The DNA for the CDR3 is TGTGCCAGCAGCCCCGTCGGGACTAGCGGGAGGCGGAGCACAGATACGCAGTATTTT. Encoded protein: CASSPVGTSGRRSTDTQYF.

This clonotype has only a few counts. The CDR3 sequence is CASSIVGALYYEQYF. CDR3 bases: TGTGCCAGCAGTATTGTCGGGGCCCTCTACTACGAGCAGTACTTC. The chain joins TRBV7-2 to TRBJ2-7; D may match TRBD1 or TRBD2 (5 bases each). CDR1 SGHTA and CDR2 FQGNSA come from the germline V gene. CDR3 length: 15 residues. V shed 6 bases and J shed 3 bases, with 18 bases lying between them.

The chain employs TRBV24-1 and TRBJ2-1, with 10 bases fitting TRBD1. Germline CDR1 KGHDR, CDR2 SFDVKD. V shed 3 bases, J shed 9 bases, and the junction held 10 bases outside the gene matches. This CDR3 is 16 amino acids long. CDR3 DNA sequence: TGTGCCACCAGTGATCCTAGACAGGGGGCTCTTGGTGAGCAGTTCTTC. Encoded protein: CATSDPRQGALGEQFF.

The chain links TRBV7-8 to TRBJ1-5, with D possibly TRBD1 on 6 matching bases. The CDR3 loop spans 16 amino acids. The V end was cut by 5 bases, the J end by 4 bases, with 18 bases between. CDR1 SGHVS and CDR2 FQNEAQ come from the germline V gene. Here the CDR3 reads CASSPRWGGSNQPQHF. The DNA for the CDR3 is TGTGCCAGCAGCCCCCGCTGGGGGGGCTCAAATCAGCCCCAGCATTTT.

The table lists this clonotype with many counts. V gene TRBV20-1 combines with J gene TRBJ1-5; 7 positions match TRBD1. Trimming at V came to 3 bases and at J to 1 base, leaving 6 bases not matched to a gene. The CDR3 runs to 15 residues. The germline V gene encodes CDR1 DFQATT and CDR2 SNEGSKA (reference sequence). Here the CDR3 reads CSASYRGASNQPQHF. The CDR3 bases are TGCAGTGCTAGTTACAGGGGAGCGAGCAATCAGCCCCAGCATTTT.